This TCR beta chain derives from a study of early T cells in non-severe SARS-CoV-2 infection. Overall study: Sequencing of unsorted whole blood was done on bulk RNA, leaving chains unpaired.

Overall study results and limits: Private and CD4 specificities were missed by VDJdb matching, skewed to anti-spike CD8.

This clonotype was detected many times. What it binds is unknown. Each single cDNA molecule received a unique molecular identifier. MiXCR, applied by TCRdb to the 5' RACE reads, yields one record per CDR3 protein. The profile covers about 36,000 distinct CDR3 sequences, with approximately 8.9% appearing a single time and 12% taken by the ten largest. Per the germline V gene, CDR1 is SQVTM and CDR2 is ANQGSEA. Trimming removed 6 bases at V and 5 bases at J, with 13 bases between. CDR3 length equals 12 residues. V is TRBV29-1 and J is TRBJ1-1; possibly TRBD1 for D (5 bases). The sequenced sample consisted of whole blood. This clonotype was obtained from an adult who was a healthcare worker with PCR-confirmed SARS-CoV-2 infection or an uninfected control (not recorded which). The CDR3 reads CSVGGAGTEAFF. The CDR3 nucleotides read TGCAGCGTAGGAGGGGCAGGGACTGAAGCTTTCTTT.